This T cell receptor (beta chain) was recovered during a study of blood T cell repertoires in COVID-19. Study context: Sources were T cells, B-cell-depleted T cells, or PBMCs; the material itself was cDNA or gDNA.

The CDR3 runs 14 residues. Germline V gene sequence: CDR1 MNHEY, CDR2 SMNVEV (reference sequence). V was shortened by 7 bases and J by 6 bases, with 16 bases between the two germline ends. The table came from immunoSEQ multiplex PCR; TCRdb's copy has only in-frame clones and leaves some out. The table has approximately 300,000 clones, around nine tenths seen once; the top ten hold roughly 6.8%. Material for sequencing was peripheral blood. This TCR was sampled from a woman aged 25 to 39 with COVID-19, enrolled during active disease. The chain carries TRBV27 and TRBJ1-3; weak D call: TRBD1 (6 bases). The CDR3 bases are TGTGCCAGCACTCTAGGGGACATGGCAAACACCATATATTTT. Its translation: CASTLGDMANTIYF.